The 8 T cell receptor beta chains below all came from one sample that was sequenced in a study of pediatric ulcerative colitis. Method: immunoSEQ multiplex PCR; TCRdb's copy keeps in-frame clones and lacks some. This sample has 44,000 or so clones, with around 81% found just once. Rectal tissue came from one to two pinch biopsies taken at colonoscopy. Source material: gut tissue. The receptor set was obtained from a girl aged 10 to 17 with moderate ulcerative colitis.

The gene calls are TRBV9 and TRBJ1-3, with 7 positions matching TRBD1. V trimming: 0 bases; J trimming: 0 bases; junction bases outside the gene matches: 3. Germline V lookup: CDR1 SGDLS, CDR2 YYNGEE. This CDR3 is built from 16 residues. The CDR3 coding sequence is TGTGCCAGCAGCGTAGCCGGGGACAGCTCTGGAAACACCATATATTTT. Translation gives CASSVAGDSSGNTIYF.

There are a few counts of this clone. The CDR3 DNA sequence: TGTGCCAGCAGCTTATCCGGAGGCGGCTACACCTTC. It specifies CASSLSGGGYTF. The J gene is TRBJ1-2, the V gene TRBV7-2; D is uncertain. Trimming removed 2 bases at V and 8 bases at J, with 9 bases between. There are 12 residues in the CDR3. Germline loops: CDR1 SGHTA, CDR2 FQGNSA.

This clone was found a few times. The CDR3 DNA reads TGTGCCAGCAGAATAGGTGAGGGGAGCGAGCAGTACTTC. As protein: CASRIGEGSEQYF. The chain combines TRBV6-1 with TRBJ2-7; D may be TRBD1 or TRBD2 (5 bases each). Germline V lookup: CDR1 MNHNS, CDR2 SASEGT. The ends were cut back, 6 bases at V and 6 bases at J, with 15 bases in the middle. The CDR3 totals 13 residues.

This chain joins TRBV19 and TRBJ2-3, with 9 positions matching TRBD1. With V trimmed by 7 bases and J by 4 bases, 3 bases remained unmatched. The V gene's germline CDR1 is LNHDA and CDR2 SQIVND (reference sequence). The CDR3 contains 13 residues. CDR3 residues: CASTRTGADTQYF. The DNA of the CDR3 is TGTGCCAGTACCAGGACAGGGGCAGATACGCAGTATTTT.

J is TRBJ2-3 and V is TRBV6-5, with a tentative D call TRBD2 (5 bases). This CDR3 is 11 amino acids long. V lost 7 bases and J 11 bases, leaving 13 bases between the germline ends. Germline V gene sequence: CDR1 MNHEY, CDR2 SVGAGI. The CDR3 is CASTNAGLQYF. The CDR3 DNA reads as TGTGCCAGCACCAACGCGGGTTTGCAGTATTTT.

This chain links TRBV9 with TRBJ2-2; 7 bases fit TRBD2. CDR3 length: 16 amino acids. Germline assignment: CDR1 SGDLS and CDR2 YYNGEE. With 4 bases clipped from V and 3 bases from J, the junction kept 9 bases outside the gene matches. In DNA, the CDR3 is TGTGCCAGCAGCCCAGTCGGGCTAGCGGACACCGGGGAGCTGTTTTTT. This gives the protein CASSPVGLADTGELFF.

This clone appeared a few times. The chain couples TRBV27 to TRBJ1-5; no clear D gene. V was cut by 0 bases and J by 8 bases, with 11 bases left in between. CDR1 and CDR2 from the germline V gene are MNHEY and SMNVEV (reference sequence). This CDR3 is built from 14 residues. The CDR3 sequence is CASSLSSTLEPQHF. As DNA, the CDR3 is TGTGCCAGCAGTTTATCGTCCACCCTGGAGCCCCAGCATTTT.

The DNA of the CDR3 is TGTGCCATCAGTGAGTCTTCGATGGGGAAGGCTTTCTTT. Protein product: CAISESSMGKAFF. The chain recombines TRBV10-3 with TRBJ1-1; no firm D call. Germline loops: CDR1 ENHRY, CDR2 SYGVKD. The CDR3 contains 13 residues. The V end lost 0 bases, the J end lost 11 bases, and 13 bases lay between the germline ends.